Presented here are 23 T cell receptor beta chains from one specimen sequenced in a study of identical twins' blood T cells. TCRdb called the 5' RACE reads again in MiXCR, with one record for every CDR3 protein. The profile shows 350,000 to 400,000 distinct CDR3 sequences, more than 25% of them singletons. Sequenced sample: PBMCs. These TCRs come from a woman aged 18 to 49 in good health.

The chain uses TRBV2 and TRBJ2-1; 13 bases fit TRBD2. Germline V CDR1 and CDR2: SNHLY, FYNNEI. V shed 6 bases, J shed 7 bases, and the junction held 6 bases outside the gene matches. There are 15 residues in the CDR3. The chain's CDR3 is CASRPGLAGPNEQFF. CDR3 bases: TGTGCCAGCAGACCGGGACTAGCGGGACCGAATGAGCAGTTCTTC.

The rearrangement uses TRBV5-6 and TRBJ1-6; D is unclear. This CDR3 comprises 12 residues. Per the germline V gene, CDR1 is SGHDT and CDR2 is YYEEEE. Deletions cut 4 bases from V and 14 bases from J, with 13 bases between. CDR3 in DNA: TGTGCCAGCAGCCTTAATAAGTATTCCCTCCACTTT. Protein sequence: CASSLNKYSLHF.

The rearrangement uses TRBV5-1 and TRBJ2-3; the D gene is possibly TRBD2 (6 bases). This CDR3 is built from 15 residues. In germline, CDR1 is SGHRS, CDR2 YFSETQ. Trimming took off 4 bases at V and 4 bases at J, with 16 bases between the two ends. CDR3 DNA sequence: TGCGCCAGCAGCGTCGCCGGGGGAGAGGCAGATACGCAGTATTTT. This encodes CASSVAGGEADTQYF.

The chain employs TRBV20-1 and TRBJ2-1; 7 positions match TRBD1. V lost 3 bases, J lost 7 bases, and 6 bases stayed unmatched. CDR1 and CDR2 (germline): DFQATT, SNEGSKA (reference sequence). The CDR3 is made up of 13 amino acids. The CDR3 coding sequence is TGCAGTGCTAGGGACCCCAGGGGGAATGAGCAGTTCTTC. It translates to CSARDPRGNEQFF.

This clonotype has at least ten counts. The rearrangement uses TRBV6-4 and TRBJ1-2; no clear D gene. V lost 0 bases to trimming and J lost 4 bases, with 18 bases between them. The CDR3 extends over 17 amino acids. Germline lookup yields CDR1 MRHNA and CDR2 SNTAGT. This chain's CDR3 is CASSDSYSRAERYGYTF. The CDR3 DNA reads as TGTGCCAGCAGTGACTCCTACTCTCGAGCCGAACGCTATGGCTACACCTTC.

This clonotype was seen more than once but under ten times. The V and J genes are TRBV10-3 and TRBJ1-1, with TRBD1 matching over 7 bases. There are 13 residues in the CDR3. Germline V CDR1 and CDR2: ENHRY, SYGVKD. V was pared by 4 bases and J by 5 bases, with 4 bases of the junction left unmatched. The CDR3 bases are TGTGCCATCAGTGGAGGGGGCTTAACTGAAGCTTTCTTT. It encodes CAISGGGLTEAFF.

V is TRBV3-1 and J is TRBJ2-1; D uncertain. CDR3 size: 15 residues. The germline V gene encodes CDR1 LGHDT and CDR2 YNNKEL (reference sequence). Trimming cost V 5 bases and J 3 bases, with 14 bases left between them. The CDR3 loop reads CASSSERLVYNEQFF. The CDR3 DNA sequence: TGTGCCAGCAGCTCCGAGAGGTTGGTCTACAATGAGCAGTTCTTC.

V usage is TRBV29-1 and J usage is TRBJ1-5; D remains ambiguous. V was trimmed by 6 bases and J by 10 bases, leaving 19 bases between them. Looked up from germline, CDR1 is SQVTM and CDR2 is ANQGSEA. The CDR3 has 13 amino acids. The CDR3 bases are TGCAGCGTCGAAAAGGCTTCCGGAGGACCCCAGCATTTT. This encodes CSVEKASGGPQHF.

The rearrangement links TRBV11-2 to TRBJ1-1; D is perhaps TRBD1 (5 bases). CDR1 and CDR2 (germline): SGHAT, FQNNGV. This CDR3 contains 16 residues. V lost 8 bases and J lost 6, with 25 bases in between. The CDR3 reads CASPLYGYGTPPEAFF. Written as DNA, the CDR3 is TGTGCCAGCCCCCTTTACGGTTACGGGACCCCGCCTGAAGCTTTCTTT.

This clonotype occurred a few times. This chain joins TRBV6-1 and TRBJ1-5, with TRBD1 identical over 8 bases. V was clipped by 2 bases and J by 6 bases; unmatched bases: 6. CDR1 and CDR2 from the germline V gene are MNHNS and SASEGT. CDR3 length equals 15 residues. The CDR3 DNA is TGTGCCAGCAGTGAAAGGACAGGGTGGGGTCAGCCCCAGCATTTT. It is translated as CASSERTGWGQPQHF.

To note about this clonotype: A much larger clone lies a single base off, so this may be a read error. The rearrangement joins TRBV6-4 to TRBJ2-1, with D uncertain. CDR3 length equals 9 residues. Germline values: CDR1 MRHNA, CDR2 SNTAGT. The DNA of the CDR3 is TGTGCCAGGACTTTACTGTCCTCCTTC. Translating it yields CARTLLSSF.

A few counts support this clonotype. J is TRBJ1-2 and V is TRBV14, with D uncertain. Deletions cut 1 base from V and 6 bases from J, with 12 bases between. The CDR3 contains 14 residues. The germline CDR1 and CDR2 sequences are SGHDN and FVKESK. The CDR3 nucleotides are TGTGCCAGCAGCCAAGGACGTCCCCTGAATGGCTACACCTTC. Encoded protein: CASSQGRPLNGYTF.

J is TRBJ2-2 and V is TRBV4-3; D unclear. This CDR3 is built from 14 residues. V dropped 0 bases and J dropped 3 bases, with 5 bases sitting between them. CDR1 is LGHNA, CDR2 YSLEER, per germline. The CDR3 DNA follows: TGCGCCAGCAGCCAAGATACATACACCGGGGAGCTGTTTTTT. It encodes CASSQDTYTGELFF.

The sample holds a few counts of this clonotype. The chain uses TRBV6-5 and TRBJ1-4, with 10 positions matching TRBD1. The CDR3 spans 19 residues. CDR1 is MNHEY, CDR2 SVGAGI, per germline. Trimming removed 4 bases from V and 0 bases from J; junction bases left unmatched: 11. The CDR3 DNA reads TGTGCCAGCAGTTCCACCGACGGGACAGGGGAACCAACTAATGAAAAACTGTTTTTT. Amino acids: CASSSTDGTGEPTNEKLFF.

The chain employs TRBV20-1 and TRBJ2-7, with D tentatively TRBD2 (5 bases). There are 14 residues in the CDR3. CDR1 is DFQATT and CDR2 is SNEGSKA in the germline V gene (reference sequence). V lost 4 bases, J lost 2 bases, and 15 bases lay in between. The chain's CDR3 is CSAKWRPETYEQYF. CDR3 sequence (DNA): TGCAGTGCTAAATGGAGGCCGGAGACCTACGAGCAGTACTTC.

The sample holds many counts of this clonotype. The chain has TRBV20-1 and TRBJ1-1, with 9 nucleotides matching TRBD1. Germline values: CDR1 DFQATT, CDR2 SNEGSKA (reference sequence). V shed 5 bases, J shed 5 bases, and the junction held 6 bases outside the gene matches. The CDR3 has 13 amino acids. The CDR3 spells CSAPGQGRTEAFF. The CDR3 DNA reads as TGCAGTGCTCCCGGACAGGGGCGAACTGAAGCTTTCTTT.

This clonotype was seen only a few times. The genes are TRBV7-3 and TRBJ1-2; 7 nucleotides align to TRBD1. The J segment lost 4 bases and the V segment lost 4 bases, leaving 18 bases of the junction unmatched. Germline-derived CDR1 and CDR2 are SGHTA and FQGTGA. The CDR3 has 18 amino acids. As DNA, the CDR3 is TGTGCCAGCAGCTCGCGAGGGACAGCAGCACGTTATAGCTATGGCTACACCTTC. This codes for CASSSRGTAARYSYGYTF.

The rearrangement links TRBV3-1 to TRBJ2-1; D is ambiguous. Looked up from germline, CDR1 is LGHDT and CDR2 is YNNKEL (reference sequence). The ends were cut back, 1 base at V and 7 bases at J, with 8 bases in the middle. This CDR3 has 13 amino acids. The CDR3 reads CASSQVGLNEQFF. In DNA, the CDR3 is TGTGCCAGCAGCCAAGTAGGGCTTAATGAGCAGTTCTTC.

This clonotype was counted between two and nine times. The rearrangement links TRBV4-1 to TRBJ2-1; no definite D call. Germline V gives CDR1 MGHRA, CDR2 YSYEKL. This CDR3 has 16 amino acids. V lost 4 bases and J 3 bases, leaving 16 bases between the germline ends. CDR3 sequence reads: CASSPYALGLYNEQFF. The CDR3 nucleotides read TGCGCCAGCAGCCCATACGCCTTAGGCCTCTACAATGAGCAGTTCTTC.

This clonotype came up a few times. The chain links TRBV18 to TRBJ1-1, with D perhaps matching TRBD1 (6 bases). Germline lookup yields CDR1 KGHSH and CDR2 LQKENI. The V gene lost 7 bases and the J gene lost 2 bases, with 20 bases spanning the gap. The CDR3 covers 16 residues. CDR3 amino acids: CASFQFGRGANTEAFF. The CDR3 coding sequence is TGTGCCAGCTTCCAATTCGGCCGGGGGGCCAACACTGAAGCTTTCTTT.

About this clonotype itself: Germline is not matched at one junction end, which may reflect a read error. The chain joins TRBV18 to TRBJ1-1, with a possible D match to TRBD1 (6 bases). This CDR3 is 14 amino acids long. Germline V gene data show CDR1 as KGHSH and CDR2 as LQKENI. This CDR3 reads CAISLTGTHTEAFF. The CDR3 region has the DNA TGTGCCATCTCATTGACAGGTACTCACACTGAAGCTTTCTTT.

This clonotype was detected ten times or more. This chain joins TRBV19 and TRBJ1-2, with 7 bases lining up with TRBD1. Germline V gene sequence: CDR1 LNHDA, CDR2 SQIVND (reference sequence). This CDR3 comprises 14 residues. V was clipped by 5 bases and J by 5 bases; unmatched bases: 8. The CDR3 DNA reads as TGTGCCAGTAGTCCCACCAGGGACAGTTATGGCTACACCTTC. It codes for CASSPTRDSYGYTF.

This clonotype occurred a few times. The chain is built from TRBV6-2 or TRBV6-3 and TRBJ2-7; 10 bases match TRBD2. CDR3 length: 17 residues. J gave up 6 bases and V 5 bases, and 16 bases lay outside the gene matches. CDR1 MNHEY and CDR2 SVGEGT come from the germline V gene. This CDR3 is CASSTLAGVFGFGEQYF. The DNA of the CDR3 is TGTGCCAGCAGTACTCTAGCGGGAGTATTCGGGTTCGGCGAGCAGTACTTC.